This TCR beta chain was sequenced for a study of human T cells and chemical hapten exposure. Background on the study: Patch testing placed 0.01% DPC on the upper back, with readings at 6 days. Patients, chiefly female, had alopecia areata, totalis or universalis.

This sample's time point: patch test 3, about 24 weeks after DPC sensitization. The treatment: therapeutic diphenylcyclopropenone sensitization with weekly scalp DPC. Patients had alopecia, were aged 18 to 70, and were not pregnant. This clonotype was counted at least ten times. Its antigen is unknown. TCRdb recomputed calls from the RACE reads with MiXCR, one row per CDR3 protein. The table has over 75,000 distinct CDR3 sequences, roughly 11% seen once. Study-level points and caveats: Unchanged with DPC sensitization were TCRs above 1 in 1000 frequency.

V lost 1 base and J lost 5, with 12 bases in between. Germline assignment: CDR1 LGHNT and CDR2 FRNRAP. The CDR3 runs 15 residues. The input for sequencing was whole blood, taken in connection with sensitization to the hapten diphenylcyclopropenone (DPC). This sequence joins TRBV12-5 and TRBJ2-1; weak D call: TRBD1 (6 bases). This TCR was recovered from a woman aged 25 to 45 with alopecia areata. Some clones in this sample may be carry-over from other donors' samples. The CDR3 loop reads CASGLGDIRNNEQFF. CDR3 bases: TGTGCTAGTGGTTTGGGGGACATCCGTAACAATGAGCAGTTCTTC. The full variable domain, completed using reference TRBV12-5 and TRBJ2-1, is DARVTQTPRHKVTEMGQEVTMRCQPILGHNTVFWYRQTMMQGLELLAYFRNRAPLDDSGMPKDRFSAEMPDATLATLKIQPSEPRDSAVYFCASGLGDIRNNEQFFGPGTRLTVL.